This TCR beta chain derives from a study of blood T cell repertoires in COVID-19. As for the study in general: The samples span acute and convalescent COVID-19 from the United States, Italy and Spain. Sources were T cells, B-cell-depleted T cells, or PBMCs; the material itself was cDNA or gDNA.

Clones were sequenced by immunoSEQ multiplex PCR, and TCRdb holds only the in-frame ones, with some missing. The profile shows 90,000 to 150,000 clones, 85% to 90% of them singletons. CDR3 length equals 13 residues. Trimming removed 4 bases from V and 6 bases from J; junction bases left unmatched: 5. Germline CDR1 and CDR2: MDHEN and SYDVKM. This receptor was obtained from a woman in her forties or fifties with active or convalescent COVID-19. Sequencing input: peripheral blood. The chain combines TRBV28 with TRBJ2-7; 8 nucleotides agree with TRBD1. CDR3 bases: TGTGCCAGCAGTTCCTCGGACAGGGCCGAGCAGTACTTC. Translation gives CASSSSDRAEQYF.